This entry features one T cell receptor (beta chain) sequence. Its antigen remains unidentified. These data belong to a study of T cell responses to AZD1222 COVID-19 vaccine. Regarding the study as a whole: Unmutated variant regions reportedly attract nearly half of all spike-specific TCRs.

CDR3 length: 15 residues. Some clones are missing from TCRdb's copy, which holds only in-frame ones; the method was immunoSEQ multiplex PCR. The sample yields roughly 150,000 clones, just under 95% seen once. The sequences come from peripheral blood, collected on day 0 of AZD1222 vaccination. This clonotype was sampled from an adult in good health. The rearrangement links TRBV21-1 to TRBJ2-1; the listed D gene, TRBD1, was not tested against the DNA. TRBV21-1 is given as a pseudogene. The DNA of the CDR3 is TGTGCCAGCAGCTTTGGACAGGGAGGTTGCAATGAGCAGTTCTTC. Residues: CASSFGQGGCNEQFF.